A selection of T cell receptor beta chains follows, all from one sample in a study of blood T cell repertoires in COVID-19. TCRdb's copy holds only in-frame clones and misses some; the assay was immunoSEQ multiplex PCR. The sample has over 130,000 clones; 80% to 90% are singletons. Material for sequencing was peripheral blood. The receptors were gathered from a woman aged 80 or older with acute or convalescent COVID-19. Both conserved end residues are part of each CDR3. The order of the fields is V gene, J gene, D gene, clone size, CDR3 length, CDR3 DNA, CDR3 protein. D genes are given only for firm matches. Only some rows state a clone size, as once, few, many or a class for expanded clones.

>TRBV5-6|TRBJ2-1|-|-|16
TGTGCCAGCAGCTATTCACAGGTTTGGGTTGACAATGAGCAGTTCTTC
CASSYSQVWVDNEQFF
>TRBV6-2/TRBV6-3|TRBJ1-2|-|-|16
TGTGCCAGCAGTTACGGGCAGAATGCCCTGAACTATGGCTACACCTTC
CASSYGQNALNYGYTF
>TRBV27|TRBJ2-7|-|-|15
TGTGCCAGCCCTGGGCCTCATAAGAGCTCCTACGAGCAGTACTTC
CASPGPHKSSYEQYF
>TRBV7-8|TRBJ1-2|TRBD1|-|16
TGTGCCAGCAGCTTAGCGCCGGGACAGAGCACCTATGGCTACACCTTC
CASSLAPGQSTYGYTF
>TRBV6-2/TRBV6-3|TRBJ2-5|TRBD2|-|18
TGTGCCAGCAGCAAAGGCGGGACTAGCGGGGGTTCCTGGGAGACCCAGTACTTC
CASSKGGTSGGSWETQYF
>TRBV19|TRBJ1-4|-|-|14
TGTGCCAGTAATAACCCAGACTGGAATGAAAAACTGTTTTTT
CASNNPDWNEKLFF
>TRBV11-2|TRBJ2-1|TRBD2|-|17
TGTGCCAGCAGCCCCAGATGGACTAGCGGGGGGGCCGGTGAGCAGTTCTTC
CASSPRWTSGGAGEQFF
>TRBV7-2|TRBJ1-2|-|-|15
TGTGCCAGCAGCTTATTGGGGGGAATAACCTATGGCTACACCTTC
CASSLLGGITYGYTF
>TRBV27|TRBJ1-1|-|-|14
TGTGCCAGCAGTTTAAGACTCTCGAACACTGAAGCTTTCTTT
CASSLRLSNTEAFF
>TRBV4-2|TRBJ1-4|TRBD1|-|15
TGTGCCAGCAGCGCGACAGGGGATACTAATGAAAAACTGTTTTTT
CASSATGDTNEKLFF
>TRBV20-1|TRBJ2-7|TRBD1|-|14
TGCAGTGCTAGTATGGGACAGGCCGCCTACGAGCAGTACTTC
CSASMGQAAYEQYF
>TRBV12-3/TRBV12-4|TRBJ1-1|-|-|12
TGTGCCAGCAGTTTCGGGGACACTGAAGCTTTCTTT
CASSFGDTEAFF
>TRBV5-1|TRBJ2-1|TRBD1|few|15
TGCGCCAGCAGCCCCGGGACAGGGGCTTACGGAGGGGAGTTCTTC
CASSPGTGAYGGEFF
>TRBV18|TRBJ1-4|-|-|14
TGTGCCAGCTCACCACGAGAAACTAATGAAAAACTGTTTTTT
CASSPRETNEKLFF
>TRBV23-1|TRBJ2-2|TRBD1|-|20
TGCGCCAGCAGTCAATTACAGTCCGGGACAGATATTCCGAACACCGGGGAGCTGTTTTTT
CASSQLQSGTDIPNTGELFF
>TRBV3-1/TRBV3-2|TRBJ2-7|-|-|15
TGTGCCAGCAGCGTCGGAGGGGGCTCCCCCTACGAGCAGTACTTC
CASSVGGGSPYEQYF
>TRBV7-3|TRBJ1-1|TRBD1|-|15
TGTGCCAGCAGCTTGTTGGGACAGGCAAACACTGAAGCTTTCTTT
CASSLLGQANTEAFF
>TRBV7-2|TRBJ2-7|-|-|14
TGTGCCACGCAGAGGGCGGGGGCCCTCTACGAGCAGTACTTC
CATQRAGALYEQYF
>TRBV3-1/TRBV3-2|TRBJ2-3|TRBD1|-|14
TGTGCCAGCAGCCAAAGTGACAGGGGAGATACGCAGTATTTT
CASSQSDRGDTQYF
>TRBV12-3/TRBV12-4|TRBJ2-5|-|-|13
TGTGCCAGCAGTTCTCAGGGAGGCGAGACCCAGTACTTC
CASSSQGGETQYF
>TRBV19|TRBJ2-1|TRBD2|-|16
TGTGCCAGTAGTATGACGGGGCGGGGGGGCCTGAATGAGCAGTTCTTC
CASSMTGRGGLNEQFF
>TRBV4-3|TRBJ2-3|TRBD2|-|16
TGCGCCAGCTCTGCCGGGGGGGCGGGGTTCACAGATACGCAGTATTTT
CASSAGGAGFTDTQYF
>TRBV6-5|TRBJ1-2|-|-|16
TGTGCCAGCAGTTATACATCATCTGCGGCCTATTATGGCTACACCTTC
CASSYTSSAAYYGYTF
>TRBV4-1|TRBJ1-1|-|-|16
TGCGCCAGCAGCCAAGATGGGAGGGGTATGAACACTGAAGCTTTCTTT
CASSQDGRGMNTEAFF
>TRBV19|TRBJ2-1|TRBD2|-|17
TGTGCCAGTAGTATTAGGGCTAGCGGGGGGCTATACAATGAGCAGTTCTTC
CASSIRASGGLYNEQFF
>TRBV5-4|TRBJ1-4|TRBD1|-|14
TGTGCCAGCAGCTCGTGGGACAGGGCTGAAAAACTGTTTTTT
CASSSWDRAEKLFF
>TRBV18|TRBJ2-1|-|-|15
TGTGCCAGCTCACCATTAGACAGCGCCTACAATGAGCAGTTCTTC
CASSPLDSAYNEQFF
>TRBV6-5|TRBJ2-3|-|-|13
TGTGCCAGCAGTTATAGATTGAGCGATACGCAGTATTTT
CASSYRLSDTQYF